The source of this T cell receptor (beta chain) is a study of regulatory T cells in long-lasting Graves disease. General observations from the study: For persistent Graves' patients, TCR diversity was lower than for newly diagnosed ones.

For TCR beta, libraries came from iRepertoire HTBI primers and Arm-PCR of CDR3 regions. Authors' methods: The samples yielded about 63 TRBV and roughly 14 TRBJ segments. In TCRdb, the multiplex PCR reads were re-called with MiXCR into one record per CDR3 protein. What appears here as the V and J calls and clone size reflects TCRdb's work, not the paper's. The table records a few hundred thousand distinct CDR3 sequences, around 20% of them present only once. Time point here: persistent/refractory GD, antithyroid drugs over 5 years with positive TRAb. Construction of the TCR library relied on RNA isolated from PBMCs. The collection involved drawing roughly 9.1 milliliters of peripheral blood into EDTA tubes. Concerning this clonotype: Its antigen is undetermined.

The sequenced sample was peripheral blood mononuclear cells (PBMCs), obtained when the disease was refractory, from a patient treated with antithyroid drugs. This receptor was identified in a female donor with Graves disease.

The DNA for the CDR3 is TGTGCCAGCAGCCCAGTGGGAGGCGGAGGAGGCTCCTACGAGCAGTACTTC. Residues: CASSPVGGGGGSYEQYF. This rearrangement joins TRBV7-2 to TRBJ2-7; TRBD2 is a possible D gene (6 bases). The length of the CDR3 is 17 residues. CDR1 is SGHTA, CDR2 FQGNSA, per germline. Trimming removed 5 bases from V and 0 bases from J, with 20 bases in between.